One sample yielded the 20 T cell receptor beta chains listed below, sequenced in a study of blood T cell repertoires in COVID-19. Some clones are missing from TCRdb's copy, which holds only in-frame ones; the method was immunoSEQ multiplex PCR. This sample yields more than 200,000 clones, of which 65% to 85% are seen a single time; approximately 7.2% belongs to the top ten. The sequenced material came from peripheral blood. The receptors here all came from a woman aged 80 or over with acute or convalescent COVID-19.

The chain employs TRBV5-6 and TRBJ1-5; 8 nucleotides agree with TRBD1. Germline-derived CDR1 and CDR2 are SGHDT and YYEEEE. The junction had 4 bases not matched to a gene; V was cut back by 4 bases and J by 7 bases. The CDR3 is made up of 13 amino acids. CDR3 sequence: CASSRQGSQPQHF. The DNA for the CDR3 is TGTGCCAGCAGCCGACAGGGGTCCCAGCCCCAGCATTTT.

On this clone itself: Its ends do not fully match the called genes, so a read error is possible. The CDR3 loop is CAGTRGTSDWERF. CDR3 sequence (DNA): TGTGCCGGAACCCGGGGGACTAGCGACTGGGAGCGCTTC. The chain couples TRBV2 to TRBJ2-7, with TRBD2 identical over 10 bases. The CDR3 runs to 13 residues. Germline V CDR1 and CDR2: SNHLY, FYNNEI.

This sequence joins TRBV6-5 and TRBJ2-1; no reliable D call. Trimming pared 6 bases from V and 10 bases from J, leaving 13 bases between. The germline CDR1 and CDR2 sequences are MNHEY and SVGAGI. The CDR3 consists of 12 residues. The CDR3 bases are TGTGCCAGCAGACCTAATTTGGGCGAGCAGTTCTTC. Its protein product is CASRPNLGEQFF.

This chain connects TRBV5-5 to TRBJ2-5, with TRBD1 as a possible D gene (6 bases). The CDR3 runs 13 residues. In germline, CDR1 is SGHKS, CDR2 YYEKEE (reference sequence). V was cut by 3 bases and J by 4 bases, with 10 bases left in between. CDR3 coding DNA: TGTGCCAGCAGCTACCCAGGGGTAGAGACCCAGTACTTC. This gives the protein CASSYPGVETQYF.

The genes are TRBV28 and TRBJ1-3; 7 bases are a match to TRBD1. CDR3 size: 14 residues. CDR1 and CDR2 (germline): MDHEN, SYDVKM. V was clipped by 3 bases and J by 4 bases; unmatched bases: 3. The CDR3 protein is CASSFPGQGNTIYF. The CDR3 DNA is TGTGCCAGCAGTTTTCCGGGACAGGGAAACACCATATATTTT. Combining the CDR3 with reference TRBV28 and TRBJ1-3 gives the whole variable domain DVKVTQSSRYLVKRTGEKVFLECVQDMDHENMFWYRQDPGLGLRLIYFSYDVKMKEKGDIPEGYSVSREKKERFSLILESASTNQTSMYLCASSFPGQGNTIYFGEGSWLTVV.

The chain links TRBV7-3 to TRBJ1-6; tentative D call: TRBD1 (6 bases). Germline loops: CDR1 SGHTA, CDR2 FQGTGA. Deletions cut 5 bases from V and 7 bases from J, with 12 bases between. The CDR3 is 14 amino acids. CDR3 sequence reads: CASSPTGGNSPLHF. Written as DNA, the CDR3 is TGTGCCAGCAGCCCGACAGGCGGAAATTCACCCCTCCACTTT.

The rearrangement joins TRBV2 to TRBJ2-2; no definite D call. The CDR3 runs to 12 residues. The V end was cut by 9 bases, the J end by 4 bases, with 9 bases between. Germline CDR1 reads SNHLY; CDR2 reads FYNNEI. This chain's CDR3 is CASATPTGELFF. The CDR3 nucleotides are TGTGCCAGTGCTACCCCCACCGGGGAGCTGTTTTTT.

This clone showed up just a few times. Here the CDR3 reads CASSEWTGRNTEAFF. The DNA of the CDR3 is TGTGCCAGCAGCGAGTGGACAGGGAGGAACACTGAAGCTTTCTTT. The chain is built from TRBV9 and TRBJ1-1, with 8 nucleotides matching TRBD1. The CDR3 length is 15 residues. CDR1 and CDR2 from the germline V gene are SGDLS and YYNGEE. V trimming: 3 bases; J trimming: 1 base; junction bases outside the gene matches: 5.

This clone has just a few counts. The CDR3 DNA is TGCGCCAGCAGCTTTCAGGGACTTCTCTACAATGAGCAGTTCTTC. Its protein product is CASSFQGLLYNEQFF. The rearrangement uses TRBV5-1 and TRBJ2-1; D possibly corresponds to TRBD2 (6 bases). Trimming removed 2 bases from V and 3 bases from J, with 12 bases in between. The V gene's germline CDR1 is SGHRS and CDR2 YFSETQ. The CDR3 sequence is 15 residues long.

This rearrangement joins TRBV12-3 or TRBV12-4 to TRBJ2-2; 7 positions match TRBD2. The CDR3 is 12 amino acids. The V gene end was trimmed by 5 bases and the J gene end by 7 bases; junction bases not matched to a gene: 1. CDR3 loop: CASSRTSGELFF. The DNA for the CDR3 is TGTGCCAGCAGTCGGACTAGCGGGGAGCTGTTTTTT.

V gene TRBV7-2 combines with J gene TRBJ1-4; TRBD1 matches at 7 bases. Per the germline V gene, CDR1 is SGHTA and CDR2 is FQGNSA. The V and J ends lost 5 bases and 8 bases, in that order; junction bases with no gene match: 11. The CDR3 sequence is 15 residues long. The CDR3 is CASSPRDSVGEKLFF. CDR3 nucleotide sequence: TGTGCCAGCAGCCCTAGGGACAGTGTAGGAGAAAAACTGTTTTTT.

V usage is TRBV5-6 and J usage is TRBJ1-6; 10 nucleotides match TRBD1. The CDR3 length is 16 residues. Germline CDR1 is SGHDT and CDR2 is YYEEEE. The ends lost 3 bases at V and 8 bases at J; junction bases unmatched: 8. The CDR3 nucleotides read TGTGCCAGCAGCTCGGACAGGGACAGGGGTTATTCACCCCTCCACTTT. This sequence encodes CASSSDRDRGYSPLHF.

This clone was counted only a few times. CDR3 in DNA: TGCGCCAGCAGCCCGGTACCCGTTAGCGCAGATACGCAGTATTTT. Residues: CASSPVPVSADTQYF. This chain uses TRBV5-1 with TRBJ2-3, with D maybe TRBD2 (5 bases). The V gene's germline CDR1 is SGHRS and CDR2 YFSETQ. The CDR3 loop spans 15 amino acids. V was cut by 4 bases and J by 4 bases, with 16 bases left in between.

The V and J genes are TRBV19 and TRBJ2-1; D is perhaps TRBD1 (5 bases). This CDR3 has 14 amino acids. Germline values: CDR1 LNHDA, CDR2 SQIVND (reference sequence). V lost 2 bases and J 9 bases, leaving 14 bases between the germline ends. Written as DNA, the CDR3 is TGTGCCAGTAGTATATCGCCCAGGGTGAGTGAGCAGTTCTTC. Amino acids: CASSISPRVSEQFF.

The gene calls are TRBV9 and TRBJ2-7, with D perhaps matching TRBD2 (5 bases). V lost 0 bases, J lost 2 bases, and 9 bases lay in between. Germline V gene data show CDR1 as SGDLS and CDR2 as YYNGEE. CDR3 length: 14 amino acids. The CDR3 spells CASSVGSGTYEQYF. The CDR3 DNA reads as TGTGCCAGCAGCGTAGGAAGCGGAACCTACGAGCAGTACTTC.

This rearrangement joins TRBV14 to TRBJ1-2; 9 nucleotides line up with TRBD1. The CDR3 is 16 amino acids. Per germline, CDR1 SGHDN and CDR2 FVKESK. V shed 4 bases and J 4 bases; nucleotides not matched to a gene: 10. CDR3 in DNA: TGTGCCAGCAGCCGGGTTGGGATGACAGGGGGCTATGGCTACACCTTC. Its translation is CASSRVGMTGGYGYTF.

The chain recombines TRBV11-2 with TRBJ1-1; unclear D gene. The CDR3 runs 18 residues. Germline CDR1 and CDR2: SGHAT and FQNNGV. Between the trimmed V and J ends, which lost 0 bases and 1 base, there was a span of 18 bases. The CDR3 nucleotides read TGTGCCAGCAGCTTAGATCTAACCAGAATCGGGTGGAACACTGAAGCTTTCTTT. It translates to CASSLDLTRIGWNTEAFF. The whole variable domain, remainder taken from reference TRBV11-2 and TRBJ1-1, is EAGVAQSPRYKIIEKRQSVAFWCNPISGHATLYWYQQILGQGPKLLIQFQNNGVVDDSQLPKDRFSAERLKGVDSTLKIQPAKLEDSAVYLCASSLDLTRIGWNTEAFFGQGTRLTVV.

The chain is built from TRBV4-1 and TRBJ2-1, with a possible D match to TRBD1 (5 bases). Germline V lookup: CDR1 MGHRA, CDR2 YSYEKL. V shed 3 bases and J shed 5 bases, with 14 bases lying between them. This CDR3 region has 15 residues. The CDR3 loop is CASSHGAGFHNEQFF. The CDR3 coding sequence is TGCGCCAGCAGCCATGGGGCAGGGTTCCACAATGAGCAGTTCTTC.

The chain links TRBV3-1 (or the pseudogene TRBV3-2) to TRBJ1-3; D is perhaps TRBD1 (5 bases). The CDR3 contains 16 residues. The V gene's germline CDR1 is LGHDT and CDR2 YNNKEL (reference sequence). Trimming stripped 4 bases from V and 4 bases from J, with 17 bases between. Written as DNA, the CDR3 is TGTGCCAGCAGCCCATTAGGGGTGTTGTCGGGAAACACCATATATTTT. This gives the protein CASSPLGVLSGNTIYF.

The chain has TRBV3-1 (or the pseudogene TRBV3-2) and TRBJ2-3, with D possibly TRBD2 on 6 matching bases. Trimming removed 6 bases from V and 1 base from J, with 20 bases in between. CDR3 length: 17 amino acids. Germline loops: CDR1 LGHDT, CDR2 YNNKEL (reference sequence). The CDR3 here is CASSLLRDSRGTDTQYF. CDR3 coding DNA: TGTGCCAGCAGTCTTCTACGGGACTCCCGAGGCACAGATACGCAGTATTTT.